One sample yielded the 24 T cell receptor beta chains listed below, sequenced in a study of blood T cell repertoires in COVID-19. Sequencing used immunoSEQ multiplex PCR; TCRdb keeps in-frame clones, though not all of them. This repertoire shows approximately 200,000 clones, 84% found once; its top ten account for roughly 2.4%. Sequencing input: peripheral blood. These receptors all stem from a woman aged 55-70 years with acute or convalescent COVID-19.

This chain connects TRBV4-1 to TRBJ2-3; 14 positions match TRBD2. The CDR3 is 18 residues long. Germline assignment: CDR1 MGHRA and CDR2 YSYEKL. V was clipped by 2 bases and J by 5 bases; unmatched bases: 9. The CDR3 region is CASSQRGQTSGGVDTQYF. The CDR3 nucleotides are TGCGCCAGCAGCCAACGTGGGCAGACTAGCGGGGGGGTAGATACGCAGTATTTT.

This chain connects TRBV5-1 to TRBJ1-1; D uncertain. In germline, CDR1 is SGHRS, CDR2 YFSETQ. V lost 6 bases and J lost 0, with 12 bases in between. This CDR3 has 14 residues. The CDR3 here is CASTIGSMNTEAFF. CDR3 sequence (DNA): TGCGCCAGCACCATCGGGAGCATGAACACTGAAGCTTTCTTT.

CDR3 sequence (DNA): TGTGCCAGTAGTATAGAAGGTGGGCGCAATCAGCCCCAGCATTTT. Amino acid sequence: CASSIEGGRNQPQHF. The chain is built from TRBV19 and TRBJ1-5; D is unresolved. Germline V CDR1 and CDR2: LNHDA, SQIVND (reference sequence). There are 15 residues in the CDR3. Trimming left V 0 bases short and J 2 bases short, with 8 bases between.

J is TRBJ2-2 and V is TRBV7-8; 8 bases line up with TRBD1. The CDR3 totals 15 residues. The germline gives CDR1 SGHVS, CDR2 FQNEAQ. Germline trimming cut 3 bases from V and 5 bases from J; bases unmatched to any gene: 5. The CDR3 DNA is TGTGCCAGCAGCTTCGACAGGGGTCGGACCGGGGAGCTGTTTTTT. Translation gives CASSFDRGRTGELFF.

The chain joins TRBV20-1 to TRBJ1-1, with 7 bases that match TRBD1. Germline V gene lookup returns CDR1 DFQATT and CDR2 SNEGSKA (reference sequence). CDR3 length: 11 amino acids. V was clipped by 6 bases and J by 7 bases; unmatched bases: 5. CDR3 in amino acids: CSARQGFEAFF. The CDR3, as DNA: TGCAGTGCCAGACAGGGTTTTGAAGCTTTCTTT.

This clone was found once. The V and J genes are TRBV5-1 and TRBJ2-6; TRBD2 is a possible D gene (6 bases). Trimming removed 0 bases from V and 0 bases from J, with 10 bases in between. Germline CDR1 is SGHRS and CDR2 is YFSETQ. The CDR3 has 17 residues. CDR3 in DNA: TGCGCCAGCAGCTTGGTTGGGGGAGGCTCTGGGGCCAACGTCCTGACTTTC. This gives the protein CASSLVGGGSGANVLTF.

V usage is TRBV28 and J usage is TRBJ2-2; D may be TRBD2 (5 bases). Trimming cost V 0 bases and J 6 bases, with 11 bases left between them. The CDR3 loop spans 15 amino acids. The germline V gene encodes CDR1 MDHEN and CDR2 SYDVKM. The CDR3 nucleotides read TGTGCCAGCAGTTTATGGGCGGTGGGAGCCGGGGAGCTGTTTTTT. Amino acids: CASSLWAVGAGELFF.

This clone has only a few counts. The gene calls are TRBV19 and TRBJ1-3, with no clear D. There are 14 residues in the CDR3. V was shortened by 4 bases and J by 0 bases, with 7 bases between the two germline ends. CDR1 and CDR2 from the germline V gene are LNHDA and SQIVND (reference sequence). CDR3 in amino acids: CASSNTNSGNTIYF. The CDR3 bases are TGTGCCAGTAGTAATACTAACTCTGGAAACACCATATATTTT. Based on the CDR3 plus reference TRBV19 and TRBJ1-3, the full variable domain is DGGITQSPKYLFRKEGQNVTLSCEQNLNHDAMYWYRQDPGQGLRLIYYSQIVNDFQKGDIAEGYSVSREKKESFPLTVTSAQKNPTAFYLCASSNTNSGNTIYFGEGSWLTVV.

The chain couples TRBV5-1 to TRBJ2-5, with D possibly matching TRBD2 (7 bases). Germline CDR1 is SGHRS and CDR2 is YFSETQ. The CDR3 totals 16 residues. V dropped 2 bases and J dropped 1 base, with 15 bases sitting between them. The CDR3 DNA reads TGCGCCAGCAGCTTTAGTCTCGCGGGGGCCCAAGAGACCCAGTACTTC. Encoded protein: CASSFSLAGAQETQYF. The whole variable domain, filled in from reference TRBV5-1 and TRBJ2-5, reads KAGVTQTPRYLIKTRGQQVTLSCSPISGHRSVSWYQQTPGQGLQFLFEYFSETQRNKGNFPGRFSGRQFSNSRSEMNVSTLELGDSALYLCASSFSLAGAQETQYFGPGTRLLVL.

The rearrangement joins TRBV19 to TRBJ2-7; TRBD1 matches at 10 bases. The CDR3 covers 15 residues. Germline loops: CDR1 LNHDA, CDR2 SQIVND (reference sequence). The V gene end was trimmed by 5 bases and the J gene end by 4 bases; junction bases not matched to a gene: 8. Written as DNA, the CDR3 is TGTGCCAGTAGTGCCCAGGGACAGGGGCGGTACGAGCAGTACTTC. Encoded protein: CASSAQGQGRYEQYF.

The chain uses TRBV28 and TRBJ1-5, with a possible D match to TRBD1 (6 bases). The V end was cut by 3 bases, the J end by 0 bases, with 18 bases between. Looked up from germline, CDR1 is MDHEN and CDR2 is SYDVKM. This CDR3 has 18 amino acids. In DNA form, the CDR3 reads TGTGCCAGCAGTTTTTTCAGGGGCCGTAGGCATAGCAATCAGCCCCAGCATTTT. Translation: CASSFFRGRRHSNQPQHF. Supplemented by reference TRBV28 and TRBJ1-5, the full variable domain reads DVKVTQSSRYLVKRTGEKVFLECVQDMDHENMFWYRQDPGLGLRLIYFSYDVKMKEKGDIPEGYSVSREKKERFSLILESASTNQTSMYLCASSFFRGRRHSNQPQHFGDGTRLSIL.

The genes are TRBV2 and TRBJ1-2; 7 nucleotides agree with TRBD1. With V trimmed by 4 bases and J by 4 bases, 6 bases remained unmatched. CDR3 length: 14 residues. Germline lookup yields CDR1 SNHLY and CDR2 FYNNEI. CDR3 nucleotides: TGTGCCAGCAGTGGACAGGGTCGGATCTATGGCTACACCTTC. It encodes CASSGQGRIYGYTF.

This clone was seen at least ten times. The chain combines TRBV7-9 with TRBJ1-5; D is perhaps TRBD1 (5 bases). Trimming took off 5 bases at V and 6 bases at J, with 8 bases between the two ends. This CDR3 has 12 amino acids. Germline V lookup: CDR1 SEHNR, CDR2 FQNEAQ (reference sequence). CDR3: CASSEDSQPQHF. The CDR3 DNA reads TGTGCCAGCAGCGAAGACAGTCAGCCCCAGCATTTT. Using reference TRBV7-9 and TRBJ1-5 for the parts outside the CDR3, the full variable domain is DTGVSQNPRHKITKRGQNVTFRCDPISEHNRLYWYRQTLGQGPEFLTYFQNEAQLEKSRLLSDRFSAERPKGSFSTLEIQRTEQGDSAMYLCASSEDSQPQHFGDGTRLSIL.

J is TRBJ1-2 and V is TRBV6-5; 7 bases are shared with TRBD1. CDR3 length equals 14 residues. Germline-derived CDR1 and CDR2 are MNHEY and SVGAGI. Losses at the gene ends were 5 bases for V and 6 bases for J; bases not matched to a gene: 9. CDR3 in amino acids: CASSRQGGRDGYTF. Written as DNA, the CDR3 is TGTGCCAGCAGTCGCCAAGGGGGCCGGGATGGCTACACCTTC.

This clone was seen only once. The chain joins TRBV9 to TRBJ2-1, with a weak D call TRBD1 (5 bases). This CDR3 is built from 16 residues. Germline CDR1 SGDLS, CDR2 YYNGEE. The germline V and J ends were trimmed by 4 bases and 0 bases, with 14 bases remaining between them. This CDR3 reads CASSLSSGNSYNEQFF. The CDR3 nucleotides read TGTGCCAGCAGCTTGTCGTCAGGGAACTCCTACAATGAGCAGTTCTTC. The whole variable domain, remainder taken from reference TRBV9 and TRBJ2-1, is DSGVTQTPKHLITATGQRVTLRCSPRSGDLSVYWYQQSLDQGLQFLIQYYNGEERAKGNILERFSAQQFPDLHSELNLSSLELGDSALYFCASSLSSGNSYNEQFFGPGTRLTVL.

The chain combines TRBV28 with TRBJ2-7; no firm D call. Germline-derived CDR1 and CDR2 are MDHEN and SYDVKM. V shed 4 bases and J shed 3 bases, with 19 bases lying between them. This CDR3 is built from 16 residues. The CDR3 here is CASSSPSTSTLYEQYF. The CDR3 coding sequence is TGTGCCAGCAGTTCCCCATCGACATCTACCCTCTACGAGCAGTACTTC.

The gene calls are TRBV5-6 and TRBJ2-1; 8 bases are a match to TRBD1. The CDR3 has 16 residues. J lost 7 bases, V lost 4 bases, and 13 bases had no gene match. Germline values: CDR1 SGHDT, CDR2 YYEEEE. The DNA for the CDR3 is TGTGCCAGCAGCCATACCGGGACAGGAGTCTTGAATGAGCAGTTCTTC. Translating it yields CASSHTGTGVLNEQFF.

J is TRBJ2-3 and V is TRBV11-2, with D perhaps matching TRBD2 (5 bases). The germline V gene has CDR1 SGHAT and CDR2 FQNNGV. Trimming removed 3 bases at V and 2 bases at J, with 24 bases between. This CDR3 has 19 amino acids. The CDR3 is CASSFSVTGNYYSTDTQYF. The CDR3 nucleotides read TGTGCCAGCAGCTTTAGTGTTACGGGGAACTACTACTCCACAGATACGCAGTATTTT.

The J gene is TRBJ2-2, the V gene TRBV11-3, with D hard to call. There are 15 residues in the CDR3. V was shortened by 0 bases and J by 4 bases, with 9 bases between the two germline ends. The germline CDR1 and CDR2 sequences are SGHNT and YENEEA. In DNA form, the CDR3 reads TGTGCCAGCAGCTTAGAGTCAGGCAGCACCGGGGAGCTGTTTTTT. Translating it yields CASSLESGSTGELFF.

The rearrangement joins TRBV12-3 or TRBV12-4 to TRBJ1-2, with unresolved D. This CDR3 region has 13 residues. V lost 1 base, J lost 5 bases, and 8 bases lay in between. The CDR3 spells CASSLGVRYGYTF. CDR3 nucleotides: TGTGCCAGCAGTTTAGGGGTGAGGTATGGCTACACCTTC.

The gene calls are TRBV7-2 and TRBJ1-5, with 9 positions matching TRBD1. Trimming removed 3 bases from V and 2 bases from J; junction bases left unmatched: 2. CDR1 SGHTA and CDR2 FQGNSA come from the germline V gene. The CDR3 is made up of 15 amino acids. In DNA form, the CDR3 reads TGTGCCAGCAGCTTTAGGACAGGGGGCAATCAGCCCCAGCATTTT. Its protein product is CASSFRTGGNQPQHF.

This chain connects TRBV7-8 to TRBJ1-4, with 7 bases fitting TRBD1. Germline lookup yields CDR1 SGHVS and CDR2 FQNEAQ. After removal of 2 bases from V and 5 bases from J, the junction contained 2 bases not matched to a gene. The CDR3 is 14 amino acids. As DNA, the CDR3 is TGTGCCAGCAGCTTACAGGGGGTGAATGAAAAACTGTTTTTT. It codes for CASSLQGVNEKLFF.

This rearrangement joins TRBV3-1 (or the pseudogene TRBV3-2) to TRBJ1-3, with D perhaps TRBD1 (6 bases). Per germline, CDR1 LGHDT and CDR2 YNNKEL (reference sequence). The CDR3 is 17 amino acids. Deletions cut 1 base from V and 1 base from J, with 14 bases between. The CDR3 loop is CASSQVLAGVSGNTIYF. The DNA of the CDR3 is TGTGCCAGCAGCCAAGTGTTGGCAGGGGTTTCTGGAAACACCATATATTTT.

This clone was seen only once. V is TRBV6-2 or TRBV6-3 and J is TRBJ1-1, with TRBD1 as a possible D gene (6 bases). This CDR3 is built from 13 residues. CDR1 MNHEY and CDR2 SVGEGT come from the germline V gene. Deletions cut 8 bases from V and 3 bases from J, with 13 bases between. CDR3 amino acids: CASRRGPDTEAFF. CDR3 DNA: TGTGCCAGCCGCCGGGGGCCTGACACTGAAGCTTTCTTT.